This T cell receptor (beta chain) is from a study of Graves' ophthalmopathy and Graves' hyperthyroidism. Findings and limits, study-wide: In predicting ophthalmopathy progression, the model reached about 71% sensitivity and 72% to 85% specificity.

At least ten counts were recorded for this clonotype. Its antigen is not known. V was trimmed by 5 bases and J by 5 bases, leaving 6 bases between them. The CDR3 extends over 11 amino acids. Amplified material comprised TCR beta CDR3 regions derived from RNA transcripts. RT-PCR was first run with HTBI primers, then multiplex PCR in a second round. TCRdb called the multiplex PCR reads again in MiXCR, with one record for every CDR3 protein. Here the sample spans roughly 420,000 distinct CDR3 sequences, 20% to 25% being singletons. The TCR was taken from a woman younger than 30 with stable Graves' hyperthyroidism. The sequenced material came from peripheral blood. The chain links TRBV12-3 or TRBV12-4 to TRBJ2-5; D not certain. CDR3 coding DNA: TGTGCCAGCAGTATCGTGGAGACCCAGTACTTC. Amino acid sequence: CASSIVETQYF.